This entry features one T cell receptor (beta chain) sequence. Its antigen is undetermined. This record belongs to a study of post-analysis software for immune sequencing data. Whole-study findings and limits: Compared with controls, patients had more of 4 to 6 TRBV segments, including TRBV5-6, TRBV5-1 and TRBV20-1. The authors found that F measure strongly co-clustered same-batch samples.

Prepared libraries of TCR beta cDNA carried unique molecular identifiers. TCRdb reprocessed the PCR reads via MiXCR and lists one record per CDR3 protein. Seen here are roughly 430,000 distinct CDR3 sequences, roughly 40% observed once, and the top ten hold about 7.6%. CDR3 size: 13 residues. Trimming took 4 bases from V and 3 from J, leaving 7 bases between them. CDR1 is SGHVS and CDR2 is FNYEAQ in the germline V gene. J is TRBJ2-1 and V is TRBV7-6; D is uncertain. This sequence was found in a girl aged 2 to 9 with multiple sclerosis. The sequenced sample was blood. The CDR3 loop is CASSSLFYNEQFF. The CDR3 DNA reads as TGTGCCAGCAGCTCATTATTCTACAATGAGCAGTTCTTC.